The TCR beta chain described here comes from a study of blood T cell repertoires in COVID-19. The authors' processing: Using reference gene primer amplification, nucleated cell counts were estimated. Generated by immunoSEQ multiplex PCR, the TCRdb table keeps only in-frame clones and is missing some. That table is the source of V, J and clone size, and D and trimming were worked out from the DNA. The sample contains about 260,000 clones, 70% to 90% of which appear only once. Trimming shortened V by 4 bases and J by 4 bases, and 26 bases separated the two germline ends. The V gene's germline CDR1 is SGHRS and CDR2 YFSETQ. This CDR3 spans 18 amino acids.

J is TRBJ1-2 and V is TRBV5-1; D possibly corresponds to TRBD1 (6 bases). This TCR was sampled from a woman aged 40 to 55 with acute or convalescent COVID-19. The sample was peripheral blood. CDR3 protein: CASSRDPQTGQSLYGYTF. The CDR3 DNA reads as TGCGCCAGCAGCCGTGACCCACAGACAGGCCAATCCCTCTATGGCTACACCTTC.